Below, 12 T cell receptor beta chains from the same sample are listed, as sequenced in a study of T-cell memory formation after mild COVID-19. TCRdb reanalysed the 5' RACE reads using MiXCR and keeps one entry per CDR3 protein. Seen here are 260,000 or so distinct CDR3 sequences, over 15% observed once, and the top ten hold 22%. Sequences were obtained from PBMCs or a T cell subset sorted from them (not recorded which). These receptors all stem from a man in his late teens or twenties who had mild COVID-19 (a few samples of this study predate the infection). Cell type and time point are not known.

This clonotype has a count of ten or more. The chain uses TRBV7-2 and TRBJ2-3; D is undetermined. CDR1 and CDR2 from the germline V gene are SGHTA and FQGNSA. This CDR3 has 13 residues. Trimming shortened V by 1 base and J by 6 bases, and 8 bases separated the two germline ends. The CDR3 sequence is CASSLGNGDTQYF. Written as DNA, the CDR3 is TGTGCCAGCAGCTTAGGGAACGGGGATACGCAGTATTTT.

J is TRBJ2-3 and V is TRBV6-5; D unclear. The CDR3 length is 14 residues. The germline V and J ends were trimmed by 2 bases and 2 bases, with 8 bases remaining between them. Germline lookup yields CDR1 MNHEY and CDR2 SVGAGI. The CDR3 spells CASSYAQATDTQYF. For the CDR3, the DNA is TGTGCCAGCAGTTACGCGCAGGCCACAGATACGCAGTATTTT.

This clonotype came up many times. This chain links TRBV5-6 with TRBJ2-7; no firm D call. Trimming stripped 0 bases from V and 0 bases from J, with 7 bases between. CDR3 length equals 14 residues. Germline loops: CDR1 SGHDT, CDR2 YYEEEE. In DNA form, the CDR3 reads TGTGCCAGCAGCTTGGGAGGAAGCTCCTACGAGCAGTACTTC. Protein: CASSLGGSSYEQYF. The entire variable domain, with the rest obtained from reference TRBV5-6 and TRBJ2-7, is as follows: DAGVTQSPTHLIKTRGQQVTLRCSPKSGHDTVSWYQQALGQGPQFIFQYYEEEERQRGNFPDRFSGHQFPNYSSELNVNALLLGDSALYLCASSLGGSSYEQYFGPGTRLTVT.

This sequence joins TRBV7-2 and TRBJ2-2; TRBD2 agrees at 8 bases. The V gene end was trimmed by 6 bases and the J gene end by 0 bases; junction bases not matched to a gene: 3. CDR3 length equals 15 residues. The V gene's germline CDR1 is SGHTA and CDR2 FQGNSA. This CDR3 is CASRSAGANTGELFF. CDR3 nucleotides: TGTGCCAGCAGGTCAGCGGGAGCGAACACCGGGGAGCTGTTTTTT.

This clonotype was seen more than once but under ten times. The chain couples TRBV29-1 to TRBJ2-1; D is tentatively TRBD1 or TRBD2 (6 bases each). Germline V gives CDR1 SQVTM, CDR2 ANQGSEA. CDR3 size: 12 residues. Trimming stripped 3 bases from V and 8 bases from J, with 11 bases between. The CDR3 DNA reads TGCAGCGTTGAGAAGGGGGGCGATGAGCAGTTCTTC. It encodes CSVEKGGDEQFF.

This chain joins TRBV6-5 and TRBJ1-1; D unclear. The CDR3 totals 13 residues. Germline V gene data show CDR1 as MNHEY and CDR2 as SVGAGI. Deletions cut 6 bases from V and 6 bases from J, with 14 bases between. The DNA for the CDR3 is TGTGCCAGCAGCATAATGAAGACGGCTGAAGCTTTCTTT. Protein sequence: CASSIMKTAEAFF.

The rearrangement links TRBV7-8 to TRBJ1-5, with a weak D call TRBD1 (5 bases). The CDR3 is made up of 14 amino acids. Trimming took 5 bases from V and 6 from J, leaving 14 bases between them. The germline CDR1 and CDR2 sequences are SGHVS and FQNEAQ. CDR3 nucleotide sequence: TGTGCCAGCAGCCGCCGGGACTTCGGTCAGCCCCAGCATTTT. Encoded protein: CASSRRDFGQPQHF.

Of note for this clonotype: Relative to the germline gene, one junction end is altered; a read error may explain this. The V and J genes are TRBV7-2 and TRBJ1-2; D possibly corresponds to TRBD1 (5 bases). CDR3 length: 14 amino acids. Looked up from germline, CDR1 is SGHTA and CDR2 is FQGNSA. The CDR3 bases are TGTGCCAGCAGCTTAGCGGGGACGAGACATAGCGCCGGCTTC. Its translation: CASSLAGTRHSAGF.

This clonotype was picked up a small number of times. The genes are TRBV20-1 and TRBJ1-5; TRBD1 is a possible D gene (5 bases). The CDR3 covers 15 residues. V lost 0 bases and J 7 bases, leaving 16 bases between the germline ends. Germline assignment: CDR1 DFQATT and CDR2 SNEGSKA (reference sequence). The DNA for the CDR3 is TGCAGTGCTAGAGACAAGACAAGGGGAGGGCAGCCCCAGCATTTT. It is translated as CSARDKTRGGQPQHF.

The chain combines TRBV9 with TRBJ1-1; no clear D gene. The V end lost 0 bases, the J end lost 2 bases, and 11 bases lay between the germline ends. Germline CDR1 is SGDLS and CDR2 is YYNGEE. The CDR3 extends over 15 amino acids. The CDR3 region is CASSVDWAANTEAFF. The CDR3 bases are TGTGCCAGCAGCGTAGATTGGGCAGCAAACACTGAAGCTTTCTTT.

The V gene is TRBV7-4, the J gene TRBJ1-5; tentatively, D is TRBD1 (6 bases). Looked up from germline, CDR1 is SGHVT and CDR2 is SQSDAQ. Trimming left V 7 bases short and J 12 bases short, with 19 bases between. The CDR3 runs 13 residues. DNA of the CDR3: TGTGCCAGCACCCCACCGGGGGCTACACACCAGCATTTT. Translation: CASTPPGATHQHF. Supplemented by reference TRBV7-4 and TRBJ1-5, the full variable domain reads GAGVSQSPRYKVAKRGRDVALRCDSISGHVTLYWYRQTLGQGSEVLTYSQSDAQRDKSGRPSGRFSAERPERSVSTLKIQRTEQGDSAVYLCASTPPGATHQHFGDGTRLSIL.

This clonotype has just a few counts. The V gene is TRBV11-2, the J gene TRBJ1-3; D possibly corresponds to TRBD1 (6 bases). The CDR3 length is 15 residues. Per germline, CDR1 SGHAT and CDR2 FQNNGV. V was cut by 5 bases and J by 4 bases, with 15 bases left in between. In nucleotides, the CDR3 is TGTGCCAGCAGCAACCGGGACAAAGGAGGAAACACCATATATTTT. It codes for CASSNRDKGGNTIYF.